The 8 T cell receptor beta chains listed next were all sequenced from one sample in a study of blood T cell repertoires in COVID-19. The assay was immunoSEQ multiplex PCR, and TCRdb's table has in-frame clones only and misses some. This table holds about 300,000 clones, 85% to 90% found once. The sample was peripheral blood. The receptors stem from a woman in her twenties or thirties with COVID-19, enrolled during active disease.

The chain recombines TRBV18 with TRBJ1-1, with TRBD1 as a possible D gene (6 bases). CDR1 KGHSH and CDR2 LQKENI come from the germline V gene. V shed 4 bases and J shed 2 bases, with 11 bases lying between them. CDR3 size: 14 residues. The CDR3 region has the DNA TGTGCCAGCTCACTTGGACAGCCCAACACTGAAGCTTTCTTT. This gives the protein CASSLGQPNTEAFF. Full variable domain (remainder filled in from reference TRBV18 and TRBJ1-1): NAGVMQNPRHLVRRRGQEARLRCSPMKGHSHVYWYRQLPEEGLKFMVYLQKENIIDESGMPKERFSAEFPKEGPSILRIQQVVRGDSAAYFCASSLGQPNTEAFFGQGTRLTVV.

This chain joins TRBV3-1 (or the pseudogene TRBV3-2) and TRBJ2-5; D is possibly TRBD2 (5 bases). V was clipped by 6 bases and J by 5 bases, with 16 bases between them. CDR1 and CDR2 (germline): LGHDT, YNNKEL (reference sequence). The CDR3 extends over 14 amino acids. In DNA form, the CDR3 reads TGTGCCAGCAGTTCCGGCCGTTCGGGGGAGACCCAGTACTTC. Its protein is CASSSGRSGETQYF.

This sequence joins TRBV11-2 and TRBJ1-1; 8 nucleotides align to TRBD1. The germline gives CDR1 SGHAT, CDR2 FQNNGV. The CDR3 loop spans 14 amino acids. The V and J ends lost 5 bases and 4 bases, in that order; junction bases with no gene match: 6. As DNA, the CDR3 is TGTGCCAGCAGCCTGACAGGGGTTCGCACTGAAGCTTTCTTT. Translating it yields CASSLTGVRTEAFF.

V usage is TRBV2 and J usage is TRBJ1-2; possibly TRBD1 for D (5 bases). Germline V CDR1 and CDR2: SNHLY, FYNNEI. The CDR3 loop spans 14 amino acids. V gave up 7 bases and J gave up 6 bases, with 18 bases separating them. The CDR3 coding sequence is TGTGCCAGCACTCCAGGGATGGGGTGGGATGGCTACACCTTC. Translated, it gives CASTPGMGWDGYTF.

The chain employs TRBV11-2 and TRBJ2-5, with TRBD1 matching 8 bases. The CDR3 is made up of 17 amino acids. Trimming took 5 bases from V and 1 from J; bases not matched to a gene: 12. The germline CDR1 and CDR2 sequences are SGHAT and FQNNGV. CDR3 region: CASSPILDRGSQETQYF. DNA of the CDR3: TGTGCCAGCAGCCCGATACTAGACAGGGGTTCCCAAGAGACCCAGTACTTC.

This sequence joins TRBV7-2 and TRBJ2-3; perhaps TRBD2 as D (5 bases). This CDR3 contains 14 residues. Trimming cost V 3 bases and J 1 base, with 8 bases left between them. Germline values: CDR1 SGHTA, CDR2 FQGNSA. CDR3 DNA: TGTGCCAGCAGCTTTGTGCGGGGCACAGATACGCAGTATTTT. It yields the protein CASSFVRGTDTQYF.

V is TRBV5-4 and J is TRBJ2-1, with 11 nucleotides matching TRBD1. Per germline, CDR1 SGHNT and CDR2 YYREEE (reference sequence). The junction had 14 bases not matched to a gene; V was cut back by 4 bases and J by 8 bases. The CDR3 covers 17 residues. CDR3 sequence reads: CASSPTVGQGALDEQFF. CDR3 bases: TGTGCCAGCAGCCCCACGGTCGGACAGGGGGCATTGGATGAGCAGTTCTTC.

This rearrangement joins TRBV18 to TRBJ1-5; D unclear. Germline V lookup: CDR1 KGHSH, CDR2 LQKENI. This CDR3 is built from 14 residues. Trimming removed 3 bases at V and 7 bases at J, with 13 bases between. The CDR3, as DNA: TGTGCCAGCTCACCTGAGAACGGGTGGCAGCCCCAGCATTTT. It is translated as CASSPENGWQPQHF.